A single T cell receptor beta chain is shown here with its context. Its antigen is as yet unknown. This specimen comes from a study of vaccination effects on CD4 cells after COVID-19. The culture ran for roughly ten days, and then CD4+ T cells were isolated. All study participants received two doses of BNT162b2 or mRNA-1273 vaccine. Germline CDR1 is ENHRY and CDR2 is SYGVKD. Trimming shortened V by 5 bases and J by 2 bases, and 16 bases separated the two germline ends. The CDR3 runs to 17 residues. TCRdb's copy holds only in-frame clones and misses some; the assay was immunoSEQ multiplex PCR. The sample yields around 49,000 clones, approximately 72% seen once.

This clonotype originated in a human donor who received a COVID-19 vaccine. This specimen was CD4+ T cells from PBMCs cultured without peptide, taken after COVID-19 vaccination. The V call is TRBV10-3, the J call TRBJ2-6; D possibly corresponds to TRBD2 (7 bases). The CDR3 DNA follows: TGTGCCATCAGTTCGGGGGAGGGGGTAGCTGGGGCCAACGTCCTGACTTTC. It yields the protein CAISSGEGVAGANVLTF.